This TCR beta chain was sequenced in a study of blood T cell repertoires in COVID-19. About the study: From T cells, B-cell-depleted T cells, or PBMCs came the material, which was cDNA or gDNA.

The V gene's germline CDR1 is SNHLY and CDR2 FYNNEI. Trimming took off 3 bases at V and 4 bases at J, with 15 bases between the two ends. The CDR3 runs 15 residues. Sequenced by immunoSEQ multiplex PCR; TCRdb stores in-frame clones only, minus some. The table includes some 110,000 clones, roughly 78% detected once. The chain recombines TRBV2 with TRBJ1-1; D possibly corresponds to TRBD1 (6 bases). The clonotype was recovered from a man between 60 and 75 years old with active or convalescent COVID-19. Sequences were obtained from peripheral blood. CDR3 sequence reads: CASSDIGGASTEAFF. The CDR3 DNA is TGTGCCAGCAGTGATATTGGGGGGGCGAGCACTGAAGCTTTCTTT.